Shown below are 12 T cell receptor beta chains from a single sample sequenced in a study of blood T cell repertoires in COVID-19. Clones were sequenced by immunoSEQ multiplex PCR, and TCRdb holds only the in-frame ones, with some missing. The table shows around 110,000 clones, with just over 85% occurring only once. Source material: peripheral blood. Every receptor here comes from a man aged 35-49 years with acute or convalescent COVID-19.

This rearrangement joins TRBV18 to TRBJ1-5; 8 bases agree with TRBD1. CDR1 and CDR2 from the germline V gene are KGHSH and LQKENI. V gave up 3 bases and J gave up 0 bases; unmatched junction bases: 10. The CDR3 contains 18 residues. The CDR3 region has the DNA TGTGCCAGCTCACCTGTGCGGACAGGGCTTGCTAGCAATCAGCCCCAGCATTTT. It is translated as CASSPVRTGLASNQPQHF.

A remark on this clone: The same CDR3 also results from other DNA sequences found in this sample. This chain uses TRBV27 with TRBJ2-5; a weak D match, TRBD2 (6 bases). V lost 3 bases, J lost 5 bases, and 7 bases lay in between. The CDR3 is made up of 12 amino acids. CDR1 is MNHEY and CDR2 is SMNVEV in the germline V gene (reference sequence). The CDR3 spells CASSFRGETQYF. The DNA for the CDR3 is TGTGCCAGCAGTTTTCGGGGGGAGACCCAGTACTTC.

This chain uses TRBV7-2 with TRBJ2-2, with D perhaps matching TRBD1 (6 bases). The germline CDR1 and CDR2 sequences are SGHTA and FQGNSA. V lost 1 base and J lost 3, with 12 bases in between. This CDR3 has 16 residues. The CDR3 DNA follows: TGTGCCAGCAGCTTAGTCGGGACATCGTACACCGGGGAGCTGTTTTTT. Translation gives CASSLVGTSYTGELFF.

V gene TRBV7-6 combines with J gene TRBJ2-7, with D perhaps TRBD2 (6 bases). The CDR3 is 14 amino acids. Germline loops: CDR1 SGHVS, CDR2 FNYEAQ. Trimming took 0 bases from V and 6 from J, leaving 12 bases between them. In DNA, the CDR3 is TGTGCCAGCAGCTTAGCACCGGGAGCTGTCGAGCAGTACTTC. Its translation is CASSLAPGAVEQYF.

The chain recombines TRBV19 with TRBJ2-1, with D perhaps TRBD2 (6 bases). The CDR3 spans 14 residues. Germline CDR1 and CDR2: LNHDA and SQIVND (reference sequence). Trimming shortened V by 5 bases and J by 8 bases, and 16 bases separated the two germline ends. The CDR3 is CASSLQGGGDEQFF. CDR3 nucleotides: TGTGCCAGTAGTCTTCAGGGAGGCGGGGATGAGCAGTTCTTC.

The count of this clone is one. The V and J genes are TRBV30 and TRBJ1-5, with D perhaps TRBD1 (6 bases). CDR3 length equals 14 residues. Trimming left V 2 bases short and J 5 bases short, with 13 bases between. The germline CDR1 and CDR2 sequences are GTSNPN and SVGIG (reference sequence). The DNA for the CDR3 is TGTGCCTGGAGTACCGGGGCAGGGGATCAGCCCCAGCATTTT. Protein: CAWSTGAGDQPQHF.

The CDR3 nucleotides are TGTGCCAGCAGCTGGACAGGGGGCTCCATTAATGAAAAACTGTTTTTT. Its protein is CASSWTGGSINEKLFF. This rearrangement joins TRBV5-6 to TRBJ1-4, with 11 bases fitting TRBD1. V was pared by 3 bases and J by 4 bases, with 5 bases of the junction left unmatched. Looked up from germline, CDR1 is SGHDT and CDR2 is YYEEEE. The CDR3 contains 16 residues. Supplemented by reference TRBV5-6 and TRBJ1-4, the full variable domain reads DAGVTQSPTHLIKTRGQQVTLRCSPKSGHDTVSWYQQALGQGPQFIFQYYEEEERQRGNFPDRFSGHQFPNYSSELNVNALLLGDSALYLCASSWTGGSINEKLFFGSGTQLSVL.

The chain carries TRBV7-8 and TRBJ2-5, with 8 bases fitting TRBD2. Trimming cost V 5 bases and J 3 bases; bases outside gene matches: 11. CDR1 SGHVS and CDR2 FQNEAQ come from the germline V gene. The CDR3 consists of 16 residues. CDR3 amino acids: CASSLPAAGGEETQYF. CDR3 DNA: TGTGCCAGCAGCCTCCCCGCGGCGGGGGGCGAAGAGACCCAGTACTTC.

The table lists this clone with a count of one. This rearrangement joins TRBV30 to TRBJ1-5; D may be TRBD1 (6 bases). Trimming removed 1 base at V and 6 bases at J, with 31 bases between. Germline V lookup: CDR1 GTSNPN, CDR2 SVGIG (reference sequence). The CDR3 is 20 residues long. CDR3 residues: CAWSAQGMGGGRPGGQPQHF. As DNA, the CDR3 is TGTGCCTGGAGTGCCCAGGGGATGGGAGGGGGGAGGCCGGGCGGTCAGCCCCAGCATTTT. Together with reference TRBV30 and TRBJ1-5, the CDR3 gives the full variable domain: SQTIHQWPATLVQPVGSPLSLECTVEGTSNPNLYWYRQAAGRGLQLLFYSVGIGQISSEVPQNLSASRPQDRQFILSSKKLLLSDSGFYLCAWSAQGMGGGRPGGQPQHFGDGTRLSIL.

The chain carries TRBV5-1 and TRBJ1-1; D perhaps matches TRBD1 (6 bases). Between the trimmed V and J ends, which lost 4 bases and 0 bases, there was a span of 16 bases. Germline loops: CDR1 SGHRS, CDR2 YFSETQ. CDR3 length equals 16 residues. The CDR3 reads CASSPQPGTLNTEAFF. The CDR3 region has the DNA TGCGCCAGCAGCCCCCAACCCGGGACATTGAACACTGAAGCTTTCTTT.

The chain carries TRBV7-6 and TRBJ1-3; D might be TRBD1 (5 bases). Trimming took 4 bases from V and 0 from J, leaving 10 bases between them. This CDR3 is 15 amino acids long. Germline lookup yields CDR1 SGHVS and CDR2 FNYEAQ. This CDR3 is CASSSQVGSGNTIYF. Written as DNA, the CDR3 is TGTGCCAGCAGCTCACAGGTGGGCTCTGGAAACACCATATATTTT.

This clone was observed a few times. V gene TRBV30 combines with J gene TRBJ1-1; D call uncertain. This CDR3 region has 14 residues. CDR1 and CDR2 from the germline V gene are GTSNPN and SVGIG (reference sequence). V lost 2 bases and J 1 base, leaving 11 bases between the germline ends. CDR3 sequence (DNA): TGTGCCTGGAGTATCCCAGGCAGGAACACTGAAGCTTTCTTT. As protein: CAWSIPGRNTEAFF.